A single sample gave rise to the 5 T cell receptor beta chains below, sequenced in a study of post-analysis software for immune sequencing data. Study outcomes and limitations: TRBV5-6, TRBV5-1 and TRBV20-1 belonged to a set of roughly five TRBV segments that were more frequent in patients than controls.

Which antigens these TCRs recognize remains unknown. Each TCR beta cDNA library carried unique molecular identifiers. Via MiXCR, TCRdb re-called the PCR reads, giving one row per CDR3 protein. The sample shows 700,000 to 800,000 distinct CDR3 sequences, 25% to 30% of them seen only once. Sample: blood. The origin of the receptors is a girl aged 5-17 years with multiple sclerosis.

V is TRBV13 and J is TRBJ1-1, with TRBD1 matching over 7 bases. After removal of 4 bases from V and 2 bases from J, the junction contained 10 bases not matched to a gene. Germline V lookup: CDR1 PRHDT, CDR2 FYEKMQ (reference sequence). The CDR3 consists of 16 residues. Here the CDR3 DNA reads TGTGCCAGCAGCTCGACAGGGTTCGGGGAAAACACTGAAGCTTTCTTT. This translates into CASSSTGFGENTEAFF.

On this clonotype itself: The junction differs from germline at one of its ends, possibly a read error. The J gene is TRBJ2-7, the V gene TRBV28; TRBD2 matches 8 bases. There are 14 residues in the CDR3. CDR1 is MDHEN and CDR2 is SYDVKM in the germline V gene. In nucleotides, the CDR3 is TGTGCCGGCAGTGCTCTAGCGGGCACGGGGGAGCAGTACTTC. This gives the protein CAGSALAGTGEQYF.

This clonotype was counted a single time. V gene TRBV6-2 or TRBV6-3 combines with J gene TRBJ2-4; the D is unclear. With the DNA end fitting TRBJ2-7 better, the J assignment may be wrong. The CDR3 runs to 18 residues. Germline CDR1 MNHEY, CDR2 SVGEGT. The CDR3 reads CASSYSIFVGRTHYEQYF. In nucleotides, the CDR3 is TGTGCCAGCAGTTACTCGATTTTCGTAGGGCGTACGCACTACGAGCAGTACTTC.

The V call is TRBV28, the J call TRBJ2-4; 11 nucleotides agree with TRBD2. The better agreement between TRBJ2-7 and the DNA end casts doubt on the J call. Germline V gene sequence: CDR1 MDHEN, CDR2 SYDVKM. The CDR3 is made up of 15 amino acids. CDR3 protein: CASRDIAGGGYEQYF. Written as DNA, the CDR3 is TGTGCCAGCAGAGACATAGCGGGAGGGGGTTACGAGCAGTACTTC.

This clonotype has just a few counts. The rearrangement uses TRBV20-1 and TRBJ2-7; weak D call: TRBD2 (6 bases). CDR3 length: 16 residues. The germline V gene encodes CDR1 DFQATT and CDR2 SNEGSKA (reference sequence). Trimming took off 0 bases at V and 6 bases at J, with 21 bases between the two ends. The CDR3 DNA follows: TGCAGTGCTAGAGATCCCCCGGGCCGGGAGAGAAGCGAGCAGTACTTC. Residues: CSARDPPGRERSEQYF.